Reported below is one T cell receptor (beta chain). Sequenced by immunoSEQ multiplex PCR; TCRdb stores in-frame clones only, minus some. The sample shows under 20,000 clones, approximately 76% of them seen only once. The data are from a study of CD4+ T cells in melanoma. There are 15 residues in the CDR3. The J segment lost 4 bases and the V segment lost 4 bases, leaving 6 bases of the junction unmatched. In germline, CDR1 is LGHNA, CDR2 YNFKEQ. The TCR was taken from a human donor with melanoma. The chain links TRBV4-2 to TRBJ2-2; 7 positions match TRBD1. The sample consisted of cells from a culture (not recorded whether cultured in vitro). CDR3 in amino acids: CASSLGTVGTGELFF. CDR3 coding DNA: TGTGCCAGCAGCCTTGGGACAGTCGGCACCGGGGAGCTGTTTTTT.